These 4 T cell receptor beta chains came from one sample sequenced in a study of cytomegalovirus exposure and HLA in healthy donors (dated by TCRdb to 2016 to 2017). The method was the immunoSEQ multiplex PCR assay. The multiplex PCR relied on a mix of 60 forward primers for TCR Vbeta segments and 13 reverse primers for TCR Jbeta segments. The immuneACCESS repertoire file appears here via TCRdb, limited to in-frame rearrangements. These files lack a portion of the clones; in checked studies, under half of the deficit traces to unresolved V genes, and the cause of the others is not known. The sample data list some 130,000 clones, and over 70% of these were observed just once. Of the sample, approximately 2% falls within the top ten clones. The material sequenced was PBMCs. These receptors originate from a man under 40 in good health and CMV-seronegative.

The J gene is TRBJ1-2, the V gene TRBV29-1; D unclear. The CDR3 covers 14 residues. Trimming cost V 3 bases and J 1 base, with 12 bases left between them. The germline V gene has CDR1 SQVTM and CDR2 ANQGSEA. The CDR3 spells CSVERPGFNYGYTF. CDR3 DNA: TGCAGCGTTGAGAGACCGGGATTTAACTATGGCTACACCTTC.

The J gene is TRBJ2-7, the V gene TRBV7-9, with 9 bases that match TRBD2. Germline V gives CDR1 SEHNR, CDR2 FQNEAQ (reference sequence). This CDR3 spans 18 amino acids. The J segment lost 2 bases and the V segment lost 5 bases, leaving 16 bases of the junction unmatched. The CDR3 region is CASSPTGTLAGFPYEQYF. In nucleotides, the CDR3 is TGTGCCAGCAGCCCGACAGGGACCCTAGCGGGGTTCCCCTACGAGCAGTACTTC.

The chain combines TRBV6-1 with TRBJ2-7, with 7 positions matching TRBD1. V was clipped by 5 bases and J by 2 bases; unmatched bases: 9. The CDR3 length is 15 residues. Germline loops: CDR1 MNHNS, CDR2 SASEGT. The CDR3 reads CASSKGGTKTYEQYF. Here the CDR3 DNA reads TGTGCCAGCAGTAAAGGGGGCACTAAGACCTACGAGCAGTACTTC.

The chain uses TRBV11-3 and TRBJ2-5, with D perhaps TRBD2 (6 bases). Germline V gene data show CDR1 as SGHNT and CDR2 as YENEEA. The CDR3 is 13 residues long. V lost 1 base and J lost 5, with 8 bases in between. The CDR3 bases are TGTGCCAGCAGCTTAGTGGGAGGCGAGACCCAGTACTTC. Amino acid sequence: CASSLVGGETQYF.